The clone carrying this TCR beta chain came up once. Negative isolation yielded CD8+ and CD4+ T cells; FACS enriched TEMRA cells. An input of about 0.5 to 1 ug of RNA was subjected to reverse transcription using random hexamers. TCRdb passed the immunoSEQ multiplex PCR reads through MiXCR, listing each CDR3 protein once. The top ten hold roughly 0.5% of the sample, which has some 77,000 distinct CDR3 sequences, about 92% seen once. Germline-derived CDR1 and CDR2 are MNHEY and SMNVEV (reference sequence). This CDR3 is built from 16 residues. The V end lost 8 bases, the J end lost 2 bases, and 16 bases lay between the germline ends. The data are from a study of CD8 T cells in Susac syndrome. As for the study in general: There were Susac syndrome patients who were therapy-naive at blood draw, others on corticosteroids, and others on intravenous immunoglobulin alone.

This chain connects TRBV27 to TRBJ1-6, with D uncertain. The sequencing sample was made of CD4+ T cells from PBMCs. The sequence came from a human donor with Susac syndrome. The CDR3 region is CASAPGSVPYNSPLHF. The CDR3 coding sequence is TGTGCCAGCGCCCCGGGGTCCGTCCCCTATAATTCACCCCTCCACTTT.